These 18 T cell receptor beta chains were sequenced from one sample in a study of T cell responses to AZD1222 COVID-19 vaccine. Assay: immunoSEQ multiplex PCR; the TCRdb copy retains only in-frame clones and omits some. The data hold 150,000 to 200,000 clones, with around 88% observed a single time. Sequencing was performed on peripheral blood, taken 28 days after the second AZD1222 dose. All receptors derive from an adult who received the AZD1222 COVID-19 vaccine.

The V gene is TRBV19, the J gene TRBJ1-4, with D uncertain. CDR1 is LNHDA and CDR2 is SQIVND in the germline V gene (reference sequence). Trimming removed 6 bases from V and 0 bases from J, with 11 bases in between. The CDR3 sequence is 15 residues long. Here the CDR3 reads CASRLNWATNEKLFF. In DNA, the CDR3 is TGTGCCAGTAGGCTAAACTGGGCAACTAATGAAAAACTGTTTTTT. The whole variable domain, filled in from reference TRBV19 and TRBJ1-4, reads DGGITQSPKYLFRKEGQNVTLSCEQNLNHDAMYWYRQDPGQGLRLIYYSQIVNDFQKGDIAEGYSVSREKKESFPLTVTSAQKNPTAFYLCASRLNWATNEKLFFGSGTQLSVL.

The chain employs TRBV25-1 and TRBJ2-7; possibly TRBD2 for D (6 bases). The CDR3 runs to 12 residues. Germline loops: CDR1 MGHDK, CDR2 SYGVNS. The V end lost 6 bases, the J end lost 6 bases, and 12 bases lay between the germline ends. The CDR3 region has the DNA TGTGCCAGCAGCACGGGAGTCGGCGAGCAGTACTTC. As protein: CASSTGVGEQYF.

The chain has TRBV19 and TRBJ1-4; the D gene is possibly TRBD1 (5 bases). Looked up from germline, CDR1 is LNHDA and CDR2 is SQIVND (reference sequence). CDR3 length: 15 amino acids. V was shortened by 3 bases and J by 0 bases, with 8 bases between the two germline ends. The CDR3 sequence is CASSIDRPTNEKLFF. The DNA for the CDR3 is TGTGCCAGTAGTATCGACAGACCAACTAATGAAAAACTGTTTTTT.

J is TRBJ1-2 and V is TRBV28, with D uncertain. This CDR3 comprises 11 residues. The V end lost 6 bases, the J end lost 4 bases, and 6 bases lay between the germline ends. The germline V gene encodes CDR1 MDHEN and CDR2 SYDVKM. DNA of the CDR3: TGTGCCAGCAGCGGGTTCTATGGCTACACCTTC. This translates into CASSGFYGYTF.

CDR3 amino acids: CASSATGAQNQPQHF. CDR3 sequence (DNA): TGTGCCAGCAGTGCGACAGGGGCACAAAATCAGCCCCAGCATTTT. The J gene is TRBJ1-5, the V gene TRBV28; 8 nucleotides line up with TRBD1. CDR1 and CDR2 (germline): MDHEN, SYDVKM. V shed 5 bases and J 4 bases; nucleotides not matched to a gene: 7. This CDR3 contains 15 residues.

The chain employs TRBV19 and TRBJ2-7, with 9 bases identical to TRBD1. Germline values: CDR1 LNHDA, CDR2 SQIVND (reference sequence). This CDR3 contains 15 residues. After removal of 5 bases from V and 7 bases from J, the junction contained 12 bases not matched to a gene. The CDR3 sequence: CASSARAGQGWEQYF. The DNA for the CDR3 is TGTGCCAGTAGTGCACGGGCGGGACAGGGTTGGGAGCAGTACTTC. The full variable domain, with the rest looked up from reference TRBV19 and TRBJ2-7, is DGGITQSPKYLFRKEGQNVTLSCEQNLNHDAMYWYRQDPGQGLRLIYYSQIVNDFQKGDIAEGYSVSREKKESFPLTVTSAQKNPTAFYLCASSARAGQGWEQYFGPGTRLTVT.

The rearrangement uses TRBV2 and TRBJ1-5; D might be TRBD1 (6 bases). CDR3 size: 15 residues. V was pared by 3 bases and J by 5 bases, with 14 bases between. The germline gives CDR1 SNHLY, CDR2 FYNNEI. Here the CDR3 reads CASSEGTDRDQPQHF. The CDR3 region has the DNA TGTGCCAGCAGTGAGGGTACGGACAGAGATCAGCCCCAGCATTTT.

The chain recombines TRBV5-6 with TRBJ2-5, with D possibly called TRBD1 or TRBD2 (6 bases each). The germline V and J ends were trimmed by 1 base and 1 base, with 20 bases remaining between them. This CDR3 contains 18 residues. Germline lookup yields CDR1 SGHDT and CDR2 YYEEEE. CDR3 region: CASSLYPGARVIQETQYF. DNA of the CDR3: TGTGCCAGCAGCTTGTATCCGGGGGCGAGGGTAATCCAAGAGACCCAGTACTTC.

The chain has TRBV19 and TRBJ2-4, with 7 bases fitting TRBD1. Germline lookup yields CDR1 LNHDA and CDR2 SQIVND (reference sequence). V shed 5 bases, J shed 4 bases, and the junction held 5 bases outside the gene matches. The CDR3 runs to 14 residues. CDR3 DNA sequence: TGTGCCAGTAGTTCACCGGGACAGAAAAACATTCAGTACTTC. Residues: CASSSPGQKNIQYF.

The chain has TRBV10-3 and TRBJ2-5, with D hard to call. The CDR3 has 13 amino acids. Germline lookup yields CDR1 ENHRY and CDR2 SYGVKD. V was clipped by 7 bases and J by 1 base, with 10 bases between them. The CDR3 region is CAITARPQETQYF. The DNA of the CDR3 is TGTGCCATCACCGCCCGCCCCCAAGAGACCCAGTACTTC.

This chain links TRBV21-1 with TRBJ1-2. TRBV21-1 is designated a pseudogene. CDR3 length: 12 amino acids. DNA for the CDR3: TGTGCCAGCAGCAAAGCAGTGGGGGGCTACACCTTC. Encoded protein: CASSKAVGGYTF.

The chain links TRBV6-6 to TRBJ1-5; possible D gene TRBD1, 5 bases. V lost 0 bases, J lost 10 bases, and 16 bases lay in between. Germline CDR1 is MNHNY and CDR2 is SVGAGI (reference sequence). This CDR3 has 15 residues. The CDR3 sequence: CASSYSGDSLFPQHF. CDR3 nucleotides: TGTGCCAGCAGTTACTCGGGTGACAGCCTATTCCCCCAGCATTTT.

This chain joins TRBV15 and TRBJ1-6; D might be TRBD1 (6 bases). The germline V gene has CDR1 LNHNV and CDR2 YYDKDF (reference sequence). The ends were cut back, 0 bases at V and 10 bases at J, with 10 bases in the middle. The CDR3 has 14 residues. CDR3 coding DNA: TGTGCCACCAGCAGAGATGGGGGCCCCTCACCCCTCCACTTT. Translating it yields CATSRDGGPSPLHF.

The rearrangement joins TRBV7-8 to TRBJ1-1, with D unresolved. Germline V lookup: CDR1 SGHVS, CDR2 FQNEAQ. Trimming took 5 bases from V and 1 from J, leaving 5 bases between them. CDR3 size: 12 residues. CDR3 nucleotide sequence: TGTGCCAGCAGCAAGGGGAACACTGAAGCTTTCTTT. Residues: CASSKGNTEAFF.

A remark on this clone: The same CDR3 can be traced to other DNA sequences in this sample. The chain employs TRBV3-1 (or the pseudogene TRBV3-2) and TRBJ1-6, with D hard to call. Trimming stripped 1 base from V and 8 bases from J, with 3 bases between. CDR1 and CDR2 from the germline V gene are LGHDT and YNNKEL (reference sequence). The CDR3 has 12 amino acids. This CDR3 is CASSQGYSPLHF. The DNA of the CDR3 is TGTGCCAGCAGCCAAGGCTATTCACCCCTCCACTTT.

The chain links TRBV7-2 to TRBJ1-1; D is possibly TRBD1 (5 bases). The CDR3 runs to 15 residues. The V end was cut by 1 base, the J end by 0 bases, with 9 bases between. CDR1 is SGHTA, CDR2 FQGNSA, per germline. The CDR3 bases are TGTGCCAGCAGCTTAGACCGACAGCTGAACACTGAAGCTTTCTTT. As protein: CASSLDRQLNTEAFF.

Here the CDR3 reads CASSSGLGGTDTQYF. The CDR3 bases are TGTGCCAGCAGTTCAGGACTAGGGGGCACAGATACGCAGTATTTT. This chain links TRBV6-4 with TRBJ2-3; 7 nucleotides line up with TRBD2. CDR3 size: 15 residues. Looked up from germline, CDR1 is MRHNA and CDR2 is SNTAGT. V dropped 5 bases and J dropped 1; count of bases not matched to a gene: 6.

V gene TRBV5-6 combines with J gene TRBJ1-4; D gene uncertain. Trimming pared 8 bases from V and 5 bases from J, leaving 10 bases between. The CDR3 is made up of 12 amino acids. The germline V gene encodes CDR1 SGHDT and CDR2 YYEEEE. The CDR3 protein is CASSRRNEKLFF. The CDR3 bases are TGTGCCAGTAGCAGACGGAATGAAAAACTGTTTTTT.